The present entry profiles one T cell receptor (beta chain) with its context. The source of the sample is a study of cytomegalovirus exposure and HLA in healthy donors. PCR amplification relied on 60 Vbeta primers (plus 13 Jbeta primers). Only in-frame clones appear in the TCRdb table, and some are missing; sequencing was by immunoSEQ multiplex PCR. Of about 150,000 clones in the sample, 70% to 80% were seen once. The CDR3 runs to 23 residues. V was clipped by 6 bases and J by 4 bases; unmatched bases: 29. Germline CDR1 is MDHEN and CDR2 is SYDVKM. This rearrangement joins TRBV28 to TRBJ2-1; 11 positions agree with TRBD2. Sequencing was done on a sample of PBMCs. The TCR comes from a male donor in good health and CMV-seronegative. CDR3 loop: CASSSRGTQGPLAGGLPYNEQFF. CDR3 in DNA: TGTGCCAGCAGCTCCCGGGGGACTCAGGGTCCTCTAGCGGGGGGCCTCCCATACAATGAGCAGTTCTTC.